This T cell receptor beta chain was found in a study of OX40 agonist ivuxolimab in advanced cancers. Study background: An agonistic anti-OX40 (CD134) antibody, ivuxolimab, was used to treat the patients. The eligibility criteria allowed prior anti-PD-1, anti-PD-L1 or anti-CTLA-4 therapy, and 40% had some. Whole-study results and caveats: In CD8+ T cells, expanded clones were on average more numerous than in CD4+.

This clone was seen at least ten times. The antigen is unknown. Here immunoSEQ multiplex PCR was the method, and the copy in TCRdb shows in-frame clones only, minus some. The sample includes tens of thousands of clones, 65% to 85% of them seen just once. At baseline, cycle 4 day 1, and cycle 7 day 1, blood was sampled. Germline V lookup: CDR1 LNHNV, CDR2 YYDKDF (reference sequence). Trimming stripped 8 bases from V and 3 bases from J, with 14 bases between. The CDR3 is 13 residues long. This chain connects TRBV15 to TRBJ2-7; a weak D match, TRBD1 (6 bases). Sequences were derived from CD4+ or CD8+ T cells sorted from blood, sampled in a trial of the OX40 agonist ivuxolimab. This TCR derives from an adult with an advanced solid tumor such as melanoma, head and neck, liver or kidney cancer. The CDR3 DNA follows: TGTGCCACCTCTAGCAGGGGCCGCTACGAGCAGTACTTC. It translates to CATSSRGRYEQYF.